This entry lists 4 T cell receptor beta chains sequenced from one sample in a study of shared clonotypes between healthy human individuals. Measured with immunoSEQ multiplex PCR; TCRdb has only the in-frame clones, and not every one. The data hold approximately 2,000,000 clones, with 80% to 95% observed a single time. The sequenced material came from naive CD4+ T cells from PBMCs. The subset denotes: CD45RA+ positively selected. The receptors shown here come from a man aged 18 to 35 in good health. Some clones in this sample may be carry-over from other donors' samples.

This chain uses TRBV5-6 with TRBJ2-5, with TRBD2 as a possible D gene (7 bases). V was shortened by 4 bases and J by 5 bases, with 15 bases between the two germline ends. The CDR3 is 14 amino acids. Germline CDR1 reads SGHDT; CDR2 reads YYEEEE. The CDR3 sequence is CASSDEGGMETQYF. Here the CDR3 DNA reads TGTGCCAGCAGCGACGAGGGGGGGATGGAGACCCAGTACTTC.

This rearrangement joins TRBV9 to TRBJ2-5; TRBD1 aligns across 11 bases. The V gene's germline CDR1 is SGDLS and CDR2 YYNGEE. CDR3 length: 15 amino acids. Losses at the gene ends were 4 bases for V and 5 bases for J; bases not matched to a gene: 7. Here the CDR3 reads CASSSWTGGEETQYF. DNA of the CDR3: TGTGCCAGCAGCTCGTGGACAGGGGGCGAGGAGACCCAGTACTTC.

The chain combines TRBV27 with TRBJ2-7, with D perhaps TRBD2 (5 bases). The V end lost 6 bases, the J end lost 2 bases, and 14 bases lay between the germline ends. Germline CDR1 is MNHEY and CDR2 is SMNVEV (reference sequence). The CDR3 is made up of 14 amino acids. The CDR3 DNA is TGTGCCAGCAGCTCCCACAGCGGTACCTACGAGCAGTACTTC. Translating it yields CASSSHSGTYEQYF.

This chain joins TRBV7-8 and TRBJ1-2, with D possibly TRBD1 on 6 matching bases. Trimming removed 5 bases from V and 0 bases from J, with 19 bases in between. CDR1 is SGHVS and CDR2 is FQNEAQ in the germline V gene. This CDR3 spans 17 amino acids. The CDR3: CASSEEGGAGANYGYTF. The CDR3 DNA reads as TGTGCCAGCAGCGAAGAGGGTGGGGCAGGGGCTAACTATGGCTACACCTTC.